Listed below are T cell receptor beta chains from one sample, sequenced in a study of cytomegalovirus exposure and HLA in healthy donors. Some clones are missing from TCRdb's copy, which holds only in-frame ones; the method was immunoSEQ multiplex PCR. The sample contains about 180,000 clones, around three quarters of which appear only once. The specimen sequenced was PBMCs. The receptor set was obtained from a woman between 35 and 50 years old in good health and CMV-seronegative. Both conserved end residues are part of each CDR3. D genes are given only for firm matches. Only part of the rows carry a size: once, few, many, or a class if the clone is expanded.

clone size	V gene	J gene	D gene	CDR3 protein	CDR3 DNA
NA	TRBV2	TRBJ1-5	NA	CASSLQGTYSNQPQHF	TGTGCCAGCAGCCTTCAGGGGACCTATAGCAATCAGCCCCAGCATTTT
NA	TRBV28	TRBJ1-2	NA	CASSLSAGADGYTF	TGTGCCAGCAGTTTGTCAGCGGGGGCAGATGGCTACACCTTC
NA	TRBV5-1	TRBJ1-2	NA	CASRADSVSSHGYTF	TGCGCCAGCAGGGCGGACAGTGTTTCATCCCATGGCTACACCTTC
NA	TRBV5-1	TRBJ2-3	NA	CASSLGAGWTDTQYF	TGCGCCAGCAGCTTGGGTGCGGGATGGACAGATACGCAGTATTTT
NA	TRBV27	TRBJ1-6	TRBD1	CASSSGQGDNSPLHF	TGTGCCAGCAGTTCGGGACAGGGAGATAATTCACCCCTCCACTTT
NA	TRBV29-1	TRBJ1-1	NA	CSVGQQNTEAFF	TGCAGCGTCGGACAGCAGAACACTGAAGCTTTCTTT
NA	TRBV4-3	TRBJ2-2	TRBD2	CASSQTGTRSTGELFF	TGCGCCAGCAGCCAGACCGGGACTAGGTCCACCGGGGAGCTGTTTTTT
NA	TRBV7-9	TRBJ2-5	TRBD1	CASSSGQGTETQYF	TGTGCCAGCAGCTCGGGACAGGGGACTGAGACCCAGTACTTC
NA	TRBV6-1	TRBJ1-2	TRBD1	CASRVGQGPNYGYTF	TGTGCCAGCAGGGTCGGACAGGGACCTAACTATGGCTACACCTTC
NA	TRBV4-1	TRBJ2-5	NA	CASSKQGQETQYF	TGCGCCAGCAGCAAACAGGGCCAAGAGACCCAGTACTTC
NA	TRBV5-1	TRBJ2-1	TRBD2	CASSWGLAASYNEQFF	TGCGCCAGCAGCTGGGGACTAGCGGCCTCCTACAATGAGCAGTTCTTC
NA	TRBV7-9	TRBJ1-6	NA	CASSLDGQGTSPLHF	TGTGCCAGCAGCTTAGATGGGCAGGGGACTTCACCCCTCCACTTT
NA	TRBV7-2	TRBJ2-4	NA	CASSPTRRENIQYF	TGTGCCAGCAGTCCCACTAGGAGGGAAAACATTCAGTACTTC
NA	TRBV5-1	TRBJ2-3	NA	CASSLVSDTQYF	TGCGCCAGCAGCTTGGTCTCAGATACGCAGTATTTT
NA	TRBV7-2	TRBJ2-5	TRBD1	CASSLTGGSQETQYF	TGTGCCAGCAGTCTTACAGGGGGCTCACAAGAGACCCAGTACTTC
NA	TRBV19	TRBJ2-5	TRBD2	CASSGVKETQYF	TGTGCCAGCAGCGGGGTAAAAGAGACCCAGTACTTC
many	TRBV10-1	TRBJ2-7	TRBD2	CASSTAGTSGEQYF	TGCGCCAGCAGTACAGCCGGGACTAGCGGCGAGCAGTACTTC
NA	TRBV15	TRBJ1-1	NA	CATSRGGQENTEAFF	TGTGCCACCAGCAGAGGCGGGCAGGAGAACACTGAAGCTTTCTTT
NA	TRBV5-1	TRBJ1-3	NA	CASSLGRQGPSGNTIYF	TGCGCCAGCAGCTTGGGGCGGCAGGGTCCCTCTGGAAACACCATATATTTT
NA	TRBV18	TRBJ1-1	NA	CASSRYRMNTEAFF	TGTGCCAGCTCACGCTACAGGATGAACACTGAAGCTTTCTTT
NA	TRBV7-9	TRBJ1-2	TRBD1	CASSLAPGQGARGYTF	TGTGCCAGCAGCTTAGCGCCGGGACAGGGGGCGCGGGGCTACACCTTC
few	TRBV10-3	TRBJ1-1	NA	CAISEFGGREAEAFF	TGTGCCATCAGTGAGTTTGGAGGCAGGGAGGCTGAAGCTTTCTTT
NA	TRBV19	TRBJ1-4	TRBD1	CASTDRGREKLFF	TGTGCCAGTACTGACAGGGGGCGTGAAAAACTGTTTTTT
few	TRBV4-1	TRBJ1-3	NA	CASSQPGGPYTIYF	TGCGCCAGCAGCCAGCCGGGGGGACCCTACACCATATATTTT
NA	TRBV4-2	TRBJ2-3	TRBD2	CASSQQAGAPTDTQYF	TGTGCCAGCAGCCAGCAAGCGGGAGCTCCCACAGATACGCAGTATTTT
once	TRBV28	TRBJ2-7	NA	CASSFPGENSYEQYF	TGTGCCAGCAGTTTCCCAGGGGAAAACTCCTACGAGCAGTACTTC
NA	TRBV30	TRBJ1-2	NA	CAWLAPYGYTF	TGTGCCTGGCTGGCCCCCTATGGCTACACCTTC
few	TRBV5-6	TRBJ2-7	NA	CASSLGTGWYEQYF	TGTGCCAGCAGCTTGGGTACAGGGTGGTACGAGCAGTACTTC
NA	TRBV4-1	TRBJ1-2	TRBD1	CASSQLYIDRVRSYGYTF	TGCGCCAGCAGCCAACTGTACATAGACAGGGTTCGGAGCTATGGCTACACCTTC
NA	TRBV18	TRBJ2-7	TRBD1	CASSLSGQSYEQYF	TGTGCCAGCTCTCTCTCGGGACAGTCCTACGAGCAGTACTTC
NA	TRBV27	TRBJ1-1	NA	CASSLQGNTEAFF	TGTGCCAGCAGTTTGCAGGGGAACACTGAAGCTTTCTTT
NA	TRBV7-2	TRBJ2-1	TRBD2	CASSWTSGPYNEQFF	TGTGCCAGCAGCTGGACTAGCGGGCCGTACAATGAGCAGTTCTTC
NA	TRBV9	TRBJ2-1	TRBD2	CASSEGLAVPYNEQFF	TGTGCCAGCAGCGAGGGACTAGCGGTCCCCTACAATGAGCAGTTCTTC
NA	TRBV18	TRBJ2-7	NA	CASSPNYEQYF	TGTGCCAGCTCACCTAATTACGAGCAGTACTTC
NA	TRBV19	TRBJ1-5	NA	CASRGATGHQPQHF	TGTGCCAGTAGAGGGGCCACAGGCCACCAGCCCCAGCATTTT
few	TRBV6-6	TRBJ1-1	NA	CASSYAGGGPEAFF	TGTGCCAGCAGTTACGCCGGGGGGGGACCTGAAGCTTTCTTT
NA	TRBV30	TRBJ1-5	NA	CAWRHPPGSNQPQHF	TGTGCCTGGAGGCACCCCCCGGGGAGCAATCAGCCCCAGCATTTT
NA	TRBV4-2	TRBJ1-4	NA	CASSQEGRGGEKLFF	TGTGCCAGCAGCCAAGAGGGCAGGGGCGGGGAAAAACTGTTTTTT
NA	TRBV30	TRBJ1-1	NA	CACYSDTLSAMNTEAFF	TGTGCCTGCTATTCGGACACTTTATCCGCAATGAACACTGAAGCTTTCTTT
few	TRBV7-9	TRBJ2-7	NA	CASSRSGIYEQYF	TGTGCCAGCAGCCGCTCCGGGATCTACGAGCAGTACTTC
NA	TRBV5-4	TRBJ2-7	TRBD2	CASSFLAGGPQYF	TGTGCCAGCAGCTTCCTAGCGGGAGGCCCGCAGTACTTC
NA	TRBV30	TRBJ1-6	TRBD1	CAWSRDRADSPLHF	TGTGCCTGGAGCAGGGACAGGGCTGACTCACCCCTCCACTTT
once	TRBV5-1	TRBJ2-7	NA	CASSLAFEDSGEQYF	TGCGCCAGCAGCTTGGCCTTCGAGGATAGCGGCGAGCAGTACTTC
NA	TRBV16	TRBJ1-1	NA	CASSQRSLGQSQLNTEAFF	TGTGCCAGCAGCCAAAGGAGTTTGGGGCAGAGTCAATTGAACACTGAAGCTTTCTTT
NA	TRBV6-5	TRBJ2-3	TRBD2	CASRGAGEADTQYF	TGTGCCAGCAGAGGAGCGGGAGAAGCAGATACGCAGTATTTT
NA	TRBV5-1	TRBJ1-1	NA	CASSLDRGGPNTEAFF	TGCGCCAGCAGCTTGGACCGGGGGGGCCCGAACACTGAAGCTTTCTTT
NA	TRBV6-5	TRBJ1-2	NA	CASSYVQVSIYGYTF	TGTGCCAGCAGTTACGTACAGGTGTCTATCTATGGCTACACCTTC
few	TRBV5-8	TRBJ1-3	NA	CASSLRGHTGNTIYF	TGTGCCAGCAGCTTGCGAGGGCATACTGGAAACACCATATATTTT
NA	TRBV25-1	TRBJ2-3	TRBD1	CASRRDSSTDTQYF	TGTGCCAGCAGGAGGGACAGCAGCACAGATACGCAGTATTTT
NA	TRBV19	TRBJ2-1	TRBD1	CASSKTGGREQFF	TGTGCCAGTAGTAAGACAGGGGGCAGGGAGCAGTTCTTC
NA	TRBV19	TRBJ2-3	TRBD2	CASTASGDRADTQYF	TGTGCCAGTACCGCTAGCGGGGACCGGGCAGATACGCAGTATTTT
NA	TRBV7-2	TRBJ2-7	TRBD2	CASSLGPSGRAYEQYF	TGTGCCAGCAGCTTAGGGCCCAGCGGGAGAGCCTACGAGCAGTACTTC
once	TRBV7-9	TRBJ1-5	NA	CASSLGQPNQPQHF	TGTGCCAGCAGCTTAGGGCAACCCAATCAGCCCCAGCATTTT
NA	TRBV11-3	TRBJ2-1	NA	CASSFGGIRYNEQFF	TGTGCCAGCAGCTTCGGCGGAATTCGTTACAATGAGCAGTTCTTC